A single sample is the source of the 10 T cell receptor beta chains below, sequenced in a study of Graves' ophthalmopathy and Graves' hyperthyroidism. Amplification from RNA transcripts yielded the TCR beta CDR3 regions. RT-PCR with HTBI primers came first, then second-round multiplex PCR. TCRdb re-analysed the multiplex PCR reads in MiXCR, keeping a single row per CDR3 protein. The table has about 380,000 distinct CDR3 sequences, 15% seen once. Input material: peripheral blood. The receptors shown here come from a woman aged 18-30 years with stable Graves' hyperthyroidism.

This clonotype was counted ten times or more. V and J are TRBV19 and TRBJ1-2, with D unresolved. Germline V CDR1 and CDR2: LNHDA, SQIVND (reference sequence). V was trimmed by 2 bases and J by 0 bases, leaving 4 bases between them. The CDR3 extends over 13 amino acids. CDR3 DNA sequence: TGTGCCAGTAGTATAAACACTAACTATGGCTACACCTTC. This codes for CASSINTNYGYTF.

In this sample, this clonotype turned up many times. The genes are TRBV12-3 or TRBV12-4 and TRBJ2-7; TRBD2 matches at 7 bases. The trim removed 6 bases at V and 2 bases at J, leaving 10 bases unmatched. This CDR3 is built from 15 residues. CDR3 protein: CASRPTLGGTYEQYF. The CDR3 DNA is TGTGCCAGCAGGCCTACGCTGGGAGGGACCTACGAGCAGTACTTC.

This clonotype was counted ten times or more. V gene TRBV12-5 combines with J gene TRBJ1-2; D call uncertain. Germline loops: CDR1 LGHNT, CDR2 FRNRAP. V shed 0 bases and J shed 4 bases, with 15 bases lying between them. This CDR3 has 16 residues. The CDR3 DNA reads TGTGCTAGTGGTTTGGTACAAGGTGGAGGGTTCTATGGCTACACCTTC. It translates to CASGLVQGGGFYGYTF.

This clonotype appeared many times. The V and J genes are TRBV15 and TRBJ1-5; no clear D. CDR1 and CDR2 (germline): LNHNV, YYDKDF (reference sequence). The V gene lost 5 bases and the J gene lost 3 bases, with 17 bases spanning the gap. This CDR3 comprises 16 residues. CDR3 DNA sequence: TGTGCCACCAGCCTTACGGGTTGGGTAAACAATCAGCCCCAGCATTTT. This encodes CATSLTGWVNNQPQHF.

At least ten counts were recorded for this clonotype. The chain is built from TRBV29-1 and TRBJ1-2; no clear D gene. Trimming removed 1 base at V and 0 bases at J, with 6 bases between. The CDR3 runs to 13 residues. The germline V gene encodes CDR1 SQVTM and CDR2 ANQGSEA. The CDR3 loop reads CSVEGPTNYGYTF. The CDR3 region has the DNA TGCAGCGTTGAAGGCCCTACTAACTATGGCTACACCTTC.

The gene calls are TRBV6-2 or TRBV6-3 and TRBJ1-1; 9 positions agree with TRBD1. Germline CDR1 is MNHEY and CDR2 is SVGEGT. This CDR3 region has 16 residues. V lost 4 bases and J lost 5; bases outside the gene matches: 11. The CDR3 DNA is TGTGCCAGCAGTTCCTCGCCGGGACAGGGAGGGACTGAAGCTTTCTTT. It codes for CASSSSPGQGGTEAFF.

This clonotype was recorded many times. The gene calls are TRBV10-3 and TRBJ1-1; D is uncertain. Trimming left V 4 bases short and J 0 bases short, with 6 bases between. This CDR3 has 13 amino acids. Germline assignment: CDR1 ENHRY and CDR2 SYGVKD. This CDR3 reads CAISGEVNTEAFF. The CDR3 nucleotides are TGTGCCATCAGTGGGGAAGTGAACACTGAAGCTTTCTTT.

Many counts were recorded for this clonotype. This rearrangement joins TRBV20-1 to TRBJ1-5; possible D gene TRBD1, 6 bases. Germline V gene sequence: CDR1 DFQATT, CDR2 SNEGSKA (reference sequence). The CDR3 sequence is 17 residues long. Between the trimmed V and J ends, which lost 5 bases and 5 bases, there was a span of 25 bases. CDR3 nucleotide sequence: TGCAGTGCTGCGGGTCGGGGTCTAGAGGGGGGGTATCAGCCCCAGCATTTT. It specifies CSAAGRGLEGGYQPQHF.

The chain carries TRBV6-5 and TRBJ1-1; perhaps TRBD1 as D (6 bases). V lost 2 bases, J lost 5 bases, and 12 bases lay in between. CDR1 is MNHEY and CDR2 is SVGAGI in the germline V gene. This CDR3 region has 14 residues. The DNA of the CDR3 is TGTGCCAGCAGTTACGAGGGGGGGCCAACTGAAGCTTTCTTT. This gives the protein CASSYEGGPTEAFF.

The chain combines TRBV20-1 with TRBJ1-1; 11 positions agree with TRBD1. Germline CDR1 DFQATT, CDR2 SNEGSKA (reference sequence). Trimming took 7 bases from V and 4 from J; bases not matched to a gene: 5. CDR3 length equals 13 residues. The CDR3 is CSVSGQGVTEAFF. The DNA of the CDR3 is TGCAGTGTTTCGGGACAGGGGGTCACTGAAGCTTTCTTT.